At least ten counts were recorded for the clone carrying this T cell receptor beta chain. As yet, its antigen is unknown. This entry belongs to a study of CD8 T cells in ankylosing spondylitis. Quantitative 5'-RACE with molecular barcodes was used to make the TCR beta libraries. TCRdb redid the calling of the 5' RACE reads with MiXCR, one entry per CDR3 protein. The repertoire has more than 150,000 distinct CDR3 sequences, about 20% of them found once; the top ten carry roughly 4.5%. Study findings and constraints: One TCR beta motif, made up of fewer than 10 highly homologous variants, appeared characteristic of ankylosing spondylitis blood. Disease-linked clones displayed a CD8+ phenotype and appeared relatively rarely in peripheral blood. Previously reported in reactive arthritis synovial fluid and blood were some of the motif variants.

V lost 2 bases and J 6 bases, leaving 14 bases between the germline ends. Germline loops: CDR1 SGDLS, CDR2 YYNGEE. The CDR3 consists of 15 residues. The source material was blood, either unsorted or a sorted T cell fraction (not recorded which). This chain joins TRBV9 and TRBJ1-4; D perhaps matches TRBD1 (5 bases). This TCR was sampled from a male donor aged 5 to 30 with ankylosing spondylitis or in good health (not recorded which). In DNA form, the CDR3 reads TGTGCCAGCAGCGTTACACAGGCTCGAGATGAAAAACTGTTTTTT. This encodes CASSVTQARDEKLFF.